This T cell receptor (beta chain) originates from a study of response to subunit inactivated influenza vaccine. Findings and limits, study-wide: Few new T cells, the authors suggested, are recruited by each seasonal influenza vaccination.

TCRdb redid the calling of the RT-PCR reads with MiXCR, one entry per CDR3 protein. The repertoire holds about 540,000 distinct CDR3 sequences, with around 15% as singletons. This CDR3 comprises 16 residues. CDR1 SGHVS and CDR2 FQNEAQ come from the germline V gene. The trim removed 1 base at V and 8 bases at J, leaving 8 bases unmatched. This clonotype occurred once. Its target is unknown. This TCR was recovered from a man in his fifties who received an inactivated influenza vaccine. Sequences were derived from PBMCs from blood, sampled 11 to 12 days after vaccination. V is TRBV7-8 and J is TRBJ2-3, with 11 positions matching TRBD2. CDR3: CASSLGLAGTHSTQYF. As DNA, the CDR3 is TGTGCCAGCAGCTTAGGACTAGCGGGGACGCATAGTACGCAGTATTTT.